This entry is about one T cell receptor (beta chain). Antigen unknown. Germline CDR1 and CDR2: SGHTA and FQGTGA. Germline trimming cut 3 bases from V and 4 bases from J; bases unmatched to any gene: 2. The length of the CDR3 is 14 residues. These data come from a study of cytomegalovirus exposure and HLA in healthy donors. 60 Vbeta and 13 Jbeta primers were used in PCR. Profiling relied on immunoSEQ multiplex PCR, and the TCRdb table lists in-frame clones only, not all of them. Seen here are tens of thousands of clones, around 75% observed once, and the top ten hold about 2.2%. Broader study findings: HLA restriction was apparent for most CMV-associated TCR beta chains in a later analysis.

This chain links TRBV7-3 with TRBJ1-4, with TRBD1 identical over 7 bases. The origin of this receptor is a man in his forties in good health and CMV-seronegative. Sample: PBMCs. The CDR3 region has the DNA TGTGCCAGCAGCTTGGGACAGCTTAATGAAAAACTGTTTTTT. Amino acid sequence: CASSLGQLNEKLFF.